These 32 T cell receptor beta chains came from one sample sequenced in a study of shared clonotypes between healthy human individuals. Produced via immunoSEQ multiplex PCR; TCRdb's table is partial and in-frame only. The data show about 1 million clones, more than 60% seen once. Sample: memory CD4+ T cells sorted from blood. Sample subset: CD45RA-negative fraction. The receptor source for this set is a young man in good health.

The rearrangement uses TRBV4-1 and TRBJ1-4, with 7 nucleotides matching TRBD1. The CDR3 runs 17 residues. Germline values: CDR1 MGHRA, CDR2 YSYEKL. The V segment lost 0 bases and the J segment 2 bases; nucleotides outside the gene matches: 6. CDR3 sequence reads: CASSQDRDSTTNEKLFF. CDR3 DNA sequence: TGCGCCAGCAGCCAAGACCGGGACAGCACTACTAATGAAAAACTGTTTTTT.

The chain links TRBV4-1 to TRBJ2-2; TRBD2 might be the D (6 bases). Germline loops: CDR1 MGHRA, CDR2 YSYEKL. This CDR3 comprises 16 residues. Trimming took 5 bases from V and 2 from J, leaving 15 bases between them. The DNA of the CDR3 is TGCGCCAGCAGCAAGGGAAACGGGGGAAACACCGGGGAGCTGTTTTTT. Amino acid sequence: CASSKGNGGNTGELFF.

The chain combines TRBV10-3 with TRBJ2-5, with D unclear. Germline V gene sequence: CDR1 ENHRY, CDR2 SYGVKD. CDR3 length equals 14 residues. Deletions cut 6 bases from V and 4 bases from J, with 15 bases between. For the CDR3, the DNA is TGTGCCATCAGCCGTACGGTGGAAGTAGAGACCCAGTACTTC. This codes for CAISRTVEVETQYF.

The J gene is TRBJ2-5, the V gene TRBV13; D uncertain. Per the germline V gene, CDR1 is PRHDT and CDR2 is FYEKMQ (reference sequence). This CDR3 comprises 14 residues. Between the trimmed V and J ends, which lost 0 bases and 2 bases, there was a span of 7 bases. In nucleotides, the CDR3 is TGTGCCAGCAGCTTAGGACTGCTACAAGAGACCCAGTACTTC. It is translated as CASSLGLLQETQYF.

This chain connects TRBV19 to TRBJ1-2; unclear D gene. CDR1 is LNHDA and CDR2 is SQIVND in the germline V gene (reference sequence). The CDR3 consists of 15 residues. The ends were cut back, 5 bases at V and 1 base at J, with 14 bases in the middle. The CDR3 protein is CASSEVLLSNYGYTF. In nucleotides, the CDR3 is TGTGCCAGTAGTGAGGTTTTGTTGAGTAACTATGGCTACACCTTC. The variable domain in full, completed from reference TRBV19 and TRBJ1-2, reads DGGITQSPKYLFRKEGQNVTLSCEQNLNHDAMYWYRQDPGQGLRLIYYSQIVNDFQKGDIAEGYSVSREKKESFPLTVTSAQKNPTAFYLCASSEVLLSNYGYTFGSGTRLTVV.

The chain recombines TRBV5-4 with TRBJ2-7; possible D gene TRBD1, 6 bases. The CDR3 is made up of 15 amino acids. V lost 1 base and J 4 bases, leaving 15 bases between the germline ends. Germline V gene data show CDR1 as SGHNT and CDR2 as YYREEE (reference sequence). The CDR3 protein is CASSLNDRRGYEQYF. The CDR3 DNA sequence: TGTGCCAGCAGCTTGAATGATCGCAGGGGATACGAGCAGTACTTC. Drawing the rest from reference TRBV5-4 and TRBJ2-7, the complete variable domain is ETGVTQSPTHLIKTRGQQVTLRCSSQSGHNTVSWYQQALGQGPQFIFQYYREEENGRGNFPPRFSGLQFPNYSSELNVNALELDDSALYLCASSLNDRRGYEQYFGPGTRLTVT.

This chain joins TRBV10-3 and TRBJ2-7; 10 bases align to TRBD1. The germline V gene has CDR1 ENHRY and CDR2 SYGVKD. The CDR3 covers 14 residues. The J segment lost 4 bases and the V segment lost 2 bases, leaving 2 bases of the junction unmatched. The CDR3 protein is CAISEGQGVYEQYF. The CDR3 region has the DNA TGTGCCATCAGTGAGGGACAGGGGGTTTACGAGCAGTACTTC.

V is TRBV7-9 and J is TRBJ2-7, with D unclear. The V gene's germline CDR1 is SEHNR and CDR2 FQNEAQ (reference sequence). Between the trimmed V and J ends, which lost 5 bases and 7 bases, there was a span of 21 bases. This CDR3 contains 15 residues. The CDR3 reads CASSHAVGTREEQYF. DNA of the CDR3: TGTGCCAGCAGCCACGCTGTGGGTACCCGAGAGGAGCAGTACTTC.

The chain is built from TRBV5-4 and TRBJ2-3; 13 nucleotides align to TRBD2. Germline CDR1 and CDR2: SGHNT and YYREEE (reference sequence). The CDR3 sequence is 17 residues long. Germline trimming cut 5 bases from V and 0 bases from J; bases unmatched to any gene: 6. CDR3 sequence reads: CASSFGLAGASTDTQYF. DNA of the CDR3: TGTGCCAGCAGTTTCGGACTAGCGGGGGCTAGCACAGATACGCAGTATTTT. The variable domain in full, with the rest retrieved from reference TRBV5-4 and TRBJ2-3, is ETGVTQSPTHLIKTRGQQVTLRCSSQSGHNTVSWYQQALGQGPQFIFQYYREEENGRGNFPPRFSGLQFPNYSSELNVNALELDDSALYLCASSFGLAGASTDTQYFGPGTRLTVL.

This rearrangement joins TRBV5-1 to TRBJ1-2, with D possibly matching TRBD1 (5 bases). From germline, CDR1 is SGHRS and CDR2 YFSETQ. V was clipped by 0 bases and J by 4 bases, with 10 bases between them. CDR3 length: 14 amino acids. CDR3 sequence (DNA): TGCGCCAGCAGCTTGGAGCAGGGTATCTATGGCTACACCTTC. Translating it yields CASSLEQGIYGYTF.

This CDR3 is CASSYKEGVEQYF. CDR3 bases: TGTGCCAGCAGCTATAAGGAGGGGGTCGAGCAGTACTTC. The V and J genes are TRBV11-1 and TRBJ2-7; the D gene could be TRBD1 or TRBD2 (6 bases each). This CDR3 has 13 amino acids. The V end lost 4 bases, the J end lost 6 bases, and 13 bases lay between the germline ends. CDR1 SGHAT and CDR2 FQDESV come from the germline V gene (reference sequence).

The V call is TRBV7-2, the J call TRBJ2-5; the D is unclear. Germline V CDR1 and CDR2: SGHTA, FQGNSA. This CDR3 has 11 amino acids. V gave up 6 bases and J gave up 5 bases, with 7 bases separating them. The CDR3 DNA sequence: TGTGCCAGCAGTCCTAGTGAGACCCAGTACTTC. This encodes CASSPSETQYF.

CDR3 bases: TGTGCCAGTAGTAAACTCGATGAGCAGCCCCAGCATTTT. The encoded protein is CASSKLDEQPQHF. The chain employs TRBV19 and TRBJ1-5, with no clear D. CDR3 length: 13 amino acids. Germline assignment: CDR1 LNHDA and CDR2 SQIVND (reference sequence). With 4 bases removed from V and 7 bases from J, the gap between germline ends came to 11 bases.

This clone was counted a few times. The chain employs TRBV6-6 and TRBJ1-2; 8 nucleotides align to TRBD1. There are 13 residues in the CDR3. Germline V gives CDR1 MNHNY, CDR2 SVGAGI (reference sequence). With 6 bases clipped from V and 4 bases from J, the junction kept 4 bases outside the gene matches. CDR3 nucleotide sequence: TGTGCCAGCAGCCTGGGACAGGCCTATGGCTACACCTTC. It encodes CASSLGQAYGYTF.

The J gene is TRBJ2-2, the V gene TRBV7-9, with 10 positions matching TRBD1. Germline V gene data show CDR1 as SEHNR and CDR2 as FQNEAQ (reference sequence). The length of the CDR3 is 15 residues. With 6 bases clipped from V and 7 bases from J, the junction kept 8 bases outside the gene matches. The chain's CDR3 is CASRLGDRGNGELFF. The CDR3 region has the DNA TGTGCCAGCAGACTGGGGGACAGGGGAAACGGGGAGCTGTTTTTT.

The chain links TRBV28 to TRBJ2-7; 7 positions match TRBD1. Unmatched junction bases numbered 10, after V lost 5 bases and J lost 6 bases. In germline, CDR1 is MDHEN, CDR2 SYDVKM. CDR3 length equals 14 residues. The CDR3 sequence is CASSGPGQRVEQYF. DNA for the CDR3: TGTGCCAGCAGTGGTCCGGGACAGAGGGTCGAGCAGTACTTC.

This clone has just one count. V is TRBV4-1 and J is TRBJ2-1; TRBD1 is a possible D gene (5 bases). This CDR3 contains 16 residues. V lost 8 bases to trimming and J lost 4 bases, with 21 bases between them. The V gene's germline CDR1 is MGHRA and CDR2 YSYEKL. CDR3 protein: CASQGRRPDKYNEQFF. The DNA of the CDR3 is TGCGCCAGCCAGGGCCGCCGGCCGGACAAGTACAATGAGCAGTTCTTC.

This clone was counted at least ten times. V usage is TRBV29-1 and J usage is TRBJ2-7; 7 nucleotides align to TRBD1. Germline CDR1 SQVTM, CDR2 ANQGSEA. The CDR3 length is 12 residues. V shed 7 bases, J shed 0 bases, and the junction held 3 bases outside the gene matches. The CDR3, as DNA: TGCAGCGCGACAGGGTTCTCCTACGAGCAGTACTTC. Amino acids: CSATGFSYEQYF.

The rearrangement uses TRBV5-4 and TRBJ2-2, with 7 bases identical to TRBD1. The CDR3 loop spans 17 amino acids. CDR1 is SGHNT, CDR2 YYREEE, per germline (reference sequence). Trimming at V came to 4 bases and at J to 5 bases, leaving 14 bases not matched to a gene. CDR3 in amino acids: CASSDGPTGLTTGELFF. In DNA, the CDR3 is TGTGCCAGCAGCGACGGGCCGACAGGGTTGACAACCGGGGAGCTGTTTTTT.

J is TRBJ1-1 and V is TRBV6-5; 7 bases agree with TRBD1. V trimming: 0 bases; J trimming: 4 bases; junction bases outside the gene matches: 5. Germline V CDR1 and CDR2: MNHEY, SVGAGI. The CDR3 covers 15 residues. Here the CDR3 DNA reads TGTGCCAGCAGTTACTCGAACAGGGGAACCACTGAAGCTTTCTTT. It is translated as CASSYSNRGTTEAFF.

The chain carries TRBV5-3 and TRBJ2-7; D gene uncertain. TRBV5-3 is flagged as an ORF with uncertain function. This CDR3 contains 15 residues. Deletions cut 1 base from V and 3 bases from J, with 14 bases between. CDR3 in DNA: TGTGCCAGAAGCTTGTTGGAGTTTCCAAGCTACGAGCAGTACTTC. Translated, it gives CARSLLEFPSYEQYF.

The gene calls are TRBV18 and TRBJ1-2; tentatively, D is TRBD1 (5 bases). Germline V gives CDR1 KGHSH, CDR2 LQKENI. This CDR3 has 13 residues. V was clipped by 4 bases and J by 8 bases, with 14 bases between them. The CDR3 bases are TGTGCCAGCTCACTGACAGTATCGGAAGGCTACACCTTC. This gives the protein CASSLTVSEGYTF.

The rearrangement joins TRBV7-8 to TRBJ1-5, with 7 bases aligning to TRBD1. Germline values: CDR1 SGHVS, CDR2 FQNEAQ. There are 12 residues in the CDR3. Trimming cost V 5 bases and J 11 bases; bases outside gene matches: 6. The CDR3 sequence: CASSQGVRAQHF. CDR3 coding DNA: TGTGCCAGCAGCCAGGGGGTCCGGGCCCAGCATTTT.

The CDR3 loop reads CASNSSPNYEQYF. The CDR3 DNA is TGCGCCAGCAACTCTTCCCCCAACTACGAGCAGTACTTC. This chain uses TRBV10-2 with TRBJ2-7; D unclear. This CDR3 contains 13 residues. V was cut by 7 bases and J by 3 bases, with 13 bases left in between. Germline assignment: CDR1 WSHSY and CDR2 SAAADI.

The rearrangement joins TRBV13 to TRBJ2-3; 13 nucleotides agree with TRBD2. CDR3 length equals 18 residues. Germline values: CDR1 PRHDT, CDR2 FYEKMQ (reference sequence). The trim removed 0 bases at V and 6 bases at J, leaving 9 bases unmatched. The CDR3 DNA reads TGTGCCAGCAGCTTAGGACTAGCGGGAGGGCCAATAAGTGATACGCAGTATTTT. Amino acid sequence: CASSLGLAGGPISDTQYF.

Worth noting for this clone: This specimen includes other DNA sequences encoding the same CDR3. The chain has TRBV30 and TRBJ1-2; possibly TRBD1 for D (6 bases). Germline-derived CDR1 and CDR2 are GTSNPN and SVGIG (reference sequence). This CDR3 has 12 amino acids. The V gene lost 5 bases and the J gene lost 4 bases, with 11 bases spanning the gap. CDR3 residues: CAWSQGGYGYTF. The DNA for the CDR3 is TGTGCCTGGTCACAGGGTGGCTATGGCTACACCTTC.

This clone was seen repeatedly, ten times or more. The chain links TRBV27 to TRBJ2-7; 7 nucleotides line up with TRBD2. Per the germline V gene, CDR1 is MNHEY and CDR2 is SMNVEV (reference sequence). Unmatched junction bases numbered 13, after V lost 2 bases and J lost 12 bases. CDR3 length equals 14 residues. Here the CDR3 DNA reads TGTGCCAGCAGTTTAAGCGGGGCTGAGGGGTTGTGGTACTTC. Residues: CASSLSGAEGLWYF.

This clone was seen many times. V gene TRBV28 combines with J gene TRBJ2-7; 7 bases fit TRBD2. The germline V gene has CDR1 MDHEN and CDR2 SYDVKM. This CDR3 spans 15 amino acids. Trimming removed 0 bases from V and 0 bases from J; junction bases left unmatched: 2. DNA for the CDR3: TGTGCCAGCAGTTTATGGGGGGGGAACTCCTACGAGCAGTACTTC. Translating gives CASSLWGGNSYEQYF.

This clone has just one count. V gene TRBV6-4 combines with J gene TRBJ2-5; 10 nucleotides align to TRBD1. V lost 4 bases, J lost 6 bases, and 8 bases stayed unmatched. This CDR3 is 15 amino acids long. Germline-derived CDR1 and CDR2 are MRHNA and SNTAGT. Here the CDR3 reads CASSAPPGQGKTQYF. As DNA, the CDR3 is TGTGCCAGCAGTGCCCCTCCGGGACAGGGGAAGACCCAGTACTTC.

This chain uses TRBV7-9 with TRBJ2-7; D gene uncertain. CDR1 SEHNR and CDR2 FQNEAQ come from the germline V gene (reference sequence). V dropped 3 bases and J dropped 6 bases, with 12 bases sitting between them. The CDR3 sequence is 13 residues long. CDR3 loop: CASSFLGSAEQYF. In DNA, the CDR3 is TGTGCCAGCAGCTTCCTAGGATCTGCCGAGCAGTACTTC.

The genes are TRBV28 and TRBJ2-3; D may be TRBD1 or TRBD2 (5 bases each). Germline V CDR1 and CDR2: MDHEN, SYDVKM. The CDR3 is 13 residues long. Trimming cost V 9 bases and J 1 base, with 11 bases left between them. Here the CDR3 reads CASVRGGTDTQYF. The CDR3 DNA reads TGTGCCAGTGTACGAGGGGGCACAGATACGCAGTATTTT.

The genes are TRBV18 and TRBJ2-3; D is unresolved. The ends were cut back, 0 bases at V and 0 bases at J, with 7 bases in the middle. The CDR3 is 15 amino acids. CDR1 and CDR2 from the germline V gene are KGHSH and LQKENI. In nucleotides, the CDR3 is TGTGCCAGCTCACCACCCGCCGGGAGCACAGATACGCAGTATTTT. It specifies CASSPPAGSTDTQYF.